Below, 29 T cell receptor beta chains from the same sample are listed, as sequenced in a study of T cells in localized non-small cell lung cancer. TCRdb's copy holds only in-frame clones and misses some; the assay was immunoSEQ multiplex PCR. The sample records roughly 86,000 clones, roughly 81% being singletons. Here the sequenced sample was peripheral blood, taken before any cancer treatment. The receptors derive from a man aged 40-75 years with stage I lung adenocarcinoma.

V and J are TRBV5-1 and TRBJ1-2, with TRBD1 matching 8 bases. The V gene end was trimmed by 0 bases and the J gene end by 6 bases; junction bases not matched to a gene: 4. Germline loops: CDR1 SGHRS, CDR2 YFSETQ. The CDR3 totals 14 residues. CDR3: CASSLGQGYNGYTF. DNA for the CDR3: TGCGCCAGCAGCTTGGGACAGGGGTATAATGGCTACACCTTC.

V is TRBV10-3 and J is TRBJ1-1; 9 nucleotides align to TRBD1. Germline V gene sequence: CDR1 ENHRY, CDR2 SYGVKD. The CDR3 totals 14 residues. Trimming removed 5 bases from V and 2 bases from J; junction bases left unmatched: 3. The CDR3 sequence: CAISRTGENTEAFF. The CDR3 bases are TGTGCCATCAGTCGGACAGGGGAAAACACTGAAGCTTTCTTT.

The chain recombines TRBV9 with TRBJ2-7, with TRBD2 identical over 14 bases. CDR3 length: 15 residues. Germline CDR1 reads SGDLS; CDR2 reads YYNGEE. V gave up 4 bases and J gave up 6 bases; unmatched junction bases: 6. As DNA, the CDR3 is TGTGCCAGCAGCACAGGGGGACTAGCGGGAGTCGAGCAGTACTTC. Protein product: CASSTGGLAGVEQYF.

The chain has TRBV2 and TRBJ2-5; possible D gene TRBD2, 6 bases. Germline CDR1 and CDR2: SNHLY and FYNNEI. The V gene lost 3 bases and the J gene lost 5 bases, with 10 bases spanning the gap. The CDR3 runs to 13 residues. CDR3 nucleotides: TGTGCCAGCAGTGAGGAGGGCGGTGAGACCCAGTACTTC. Its translation: CASSEEGGETQYF.

The V and J genes are TRBV29-1 and TRBJ2-1; possibly TRBD1 or TRBD2 for D (5 bases each). The CDR3 runs to 15 residues. CDR1 is SQVTM, CDR2 ANQGSEA, per germline. V shed 4 bases and J shed 5 bases, with 18 bases lying between them. The CDR3 region is CSVGVSGALNNEQFF. Written as DNA, the CDR3 is TGCAGCGTTGGGGTATCCGGGGCCCTAAACAATGAGCAGTTCTTC.

CDR3 sequence reads: CASSHSTRADTQYF. In nucleotides, the CDR3 is TGCGCCAGCAGCCATAGTACGCGGGCTGATACGCAGTATTTT. The rearrangement joins TRBV10-1 to TRBJ2-3; tentative D call: TRBD2 (5 bases). The ends were cut back, 6 bases at V and 6 bases at J, with 16 bases in the middle. The CDR3 has 14 amino acids. Looked up from germline, CDR1 is WNHNN and CDR2 is SYGVQD (reference sequence).

The rearrangement uses TRBV7-2 and TRBJ1-3, with 12 nucleotides matching TRBD1. The CDR3 runs to 14 residues. With 5 bases clipped from V and 7 bases from J, the junction kept 3 bases outside the gene matches. The germline gives CDR1 SGHTA, CDR2 FQGNSA. The CDR3, as DNA: TGTGCCAGCAGCCCCGGGACAGGGGGCAACACCATATATTTT. Translation gives CASSPGTGGNTIYF. Looking up the rest from reference TRBV7-2 and TRBJ1-3 gives the full variable domain: GAGVSQSPSNKVTEKGKDVELRCDPISGHTALYWYRQSLGQGLEFLIYFQGNSAPDKSGLPSDRFSAERTGGSVSTLTIQRTQQEDSAVYLCASSPGTGGNTIYFGEGSWLTVV.

The chain combines TRBV7-9 with TRBJ2-1; D gene uncertain. This CDR3 contains 16 residues. Trimming cost V 5 bases and J 4 bases, with 18 bases left between them. Germline CDR1 SEHNR, CDR2 FQNEAQ (reference sequence). The CDR3 here is CASSPKVAAAYNEQFF. CDR3 nucleotide sequence: TGTGCCAGCAGCCCGAAGGTTGCCGCGGCTTACAATGAGCAGTTCTTC.

The genes are TRBV28 and TRBJ1-1; 9 bases line up with TRBD1. Germline-derived CDR1 and CDR2 are MDHEN and SYDVKM. This CDR3 region has 15 residues. Germline trimming cut 5 bases from V and 8 bases from J; bases unmatched to any gene: 12. The CDR3 DNA sequence: TGTGCCAGCAGTCCTCCGACCGGACAGGGGAACGAAGCTTTCTTT. It codes for CASSPPTGQGNEAFF.

The genes are TRBV6-5 and TRBJ2-1; 7 bases are shared with TRBD2. Germline V gene sequence: CDR1 MNHEY, CDR2 SVGAGI. The CDR3 runs 14 residues. V gave up 4 bases and J gave up 3 bases; unmatched junction bases: 3. The CDR3 coding sequence is TGTGCCAGCAGTTCTCTAGCGGTCTACAATGAGCAGTTCTTC. Translation: CASSSLAVYNEQFF.

This chain uses TRBV19 with TRBJ1-4; 10 bases fit TRBD1. CDR3 length: 15 residues. Germline lookup yields CDR1 LNHDA and CDR2 SQIVND (reference sequence). The V gene end was trimmed by 4 bases and the J gene end by 8 bases; junction bases not matched to a gene: 7. CDR3 in amino acids: CASSTTGQGYEKLFF. CDR3 sequence (DNA): TGTGCCAGTAGTACGACGGGACAGGGGTACGAAAAACTGTTTTTT.

The chain joins TRBV27 to TRBJ2-2; D remains ambiguous. The CDR3 has 17 residues. V lost 4 bases, J lost 7 bases, and 22 bases lay in between. Germline V gene lookup returns CDR1 MNHEY and CDR2 SMNVEV (reference sequence). Here the CDR3 DNA reads TGTGCCAGCAGTTCTATGGGCGTTGAGGATATTAGCGGGGAGCTGTTTTTT. This encodes CASSSMGVEDISGELFF.

This clone appeared a few times. The rearrangement links TRBV19 to TRBJ1-5; D perhaps matches TRBD1 (5 bases). Germline CDR1 is LNHDA and CDR2 is SQIVND (reference sequence). V was pared by 1 base and J by 4 bases, with 11 bases between. This CDR3 is 15 amino acids long. The CDR3 loop is CASSIVAGLNQPQHF. The CDR3 coding sequence is TGTGCCAGTAGTATAGTGGCAGGGCTTAATCAGCCCCAGCATTTT.

This chain links TRBV5-6 with TRBJ2-2; D remains unclear. The CDR3 extends over 13 amino acids. Trimming shortened V by 3 bases and J by 6 bases, and 9 bases separated the two germline ends. Germline values: CDR1 SGHDT, CDR2 YYEEEE. CDR3 protein: CASSSRFAGELFF. CDR3 DNA sequence: TGTGCCAGCAGCTCCCGATTTGCCGGGGAGCTGTTTTTT. Using reference TRBV5-6 and TRBJ2-2 for the parts outside the CDR3, the full variable domain is DAGVTQSPTHLIKTRGQQVTLRCSPKSGHDTVSWYQQALGQGPQFIFQYYEEEERQRGNFPDRFSGHQFPNYSSELNVNALLLGDSALYLCASSSRFAGELFFGEGSRLTVL.

This clone was seen just once. The V gene is TRBV7-2, the J gene TRBJ1-1; D gene unclear. The V gene's germline CDR1 is SGHTA and CDR2 FQGNSA. This CDR3 region has 13 residues. V was shortened by 5 bases and J by 0 bases, with 7 bases between the two germline ends. The DNA of the CDR3 is TGTGCCAGCAGCCCCCAGATGAACACTGAAGCTTTCTTT. Encoded protein: CASSPQMNTEAFF.

V and J are TRBV27 and TRBJ1-2, with D perhaps matching TRBD1 (6 bases). This CDR3 is built from 15 residues. In germline, CDR1 is MNHEY, CDR2 SMNVEV (reference sequence). Deletions cut 3 bases from V and 4 bases from J, with 15 bases between. CDR3 region: CASSLRGGGGYGYTF. The CDR3 DNA follows: TGTGCCAGCAGTTTGAGAGGGGGAGGAGGCTATGGCTACACCTTC.

This chain connects TRBV13 to TRBJ2-7, with unresolved D. The CDR3 sequence is 14 residues long. V was cut by 5 bases and J by 0 bases, with 11 bases left in between. Germline CDR1 is PRHDT and CDR2 is FYEKMQ (reference sequence). CDR3 in DNA: TGTGCCAGCAGCCCACAGATGGCCTCCTACGAGCAGTACTTC. Translation: CASSPQMASYEQYF.

This sequence joins TRBV5-4 and TRBJ1-4; D remains unclear. Trimming removed 0 bases from V and 8 bases from J, with 14 bases in between. The V gene's germline CDR1 is SGHNT and CDR2 YYREEE (reference sequence). This CDR3 is 15 amino acids long. The CDR3 loop is CASSLGGTVGEKLFF. DNA for the CDR3: TGTGCCAGCAGCTTGGGAGGAACGGTCGGGGAAAAACTGTTTTTT.

The CDR3 DNA reads as TGTGCCAGCAGCTCGATGGACAGGGTCCCCTACAATGAGCAGTTCTTC. Translating gives CASSSMDRVPYNEQFF. The rearrangement joins TRBV7-8 to TRBJ2-1; the match to TRBD1 covers 8 bases. Germline V gives CDR1 SGHVS, CDR2 FQNEAQ. V was pared by 4 bases and J by 2 bases, with 7 bases of the junction left unmatched. The CDR3 runs 16 residues.

The chain joins TRBV7-8 to TRBJ2-7; D call uncertain. The CDR3 length is 14 residues. Germline CDR1 reads SGHVS; CDR2 reads FQNEAQ. V lost 2 bases and J 2 bases, leaving 10 bases between the germline ends. CDR3 DNA: TGTGCCAGCAGCTTAAATGAATTTACCTACGAGCAGTACTTC. Translated: CASSLNEFTYEQYF.

This chain joins TRBV7-3 and TRBJ2-1, with 7 nucleotides matching TRBD2. CDR3 length: 16 amino acids. The germline gives CDR1 SGHTA, CDR2 FQGTGA. The V segment lost 1 base and the J segment 4 bases; nucleotides outside the gene matches: 7. The CDR3, as DNA: TGTGCCAGCAGCTTAATGTCAGCGGGGCTGTACAATGAGCAGTTCTTC. It yields the protein CASSLMSAGLYNEQFF.

The CDR3 nucleotides are TGTGCCAGCAGCGCCCGGACTGTAGAGACCCAGTACTTC. It translates to CASSARTVETQYF. The genes are TRBV5-4 and TRBJ2-5, with TRBD2 as a possible D gene (5 bases). This CDR3 has 13 amino acids. In germline, CDR1 is SGHNT, CDR2 YYREEE (reference sequence). Trimming cost V 4 bases and J 4 bases, with 11 bases left between them.

CDR3 sequence (DNA): TGTGCCAGCAGCTTGGCTAGCTCAGGACAGTATGGCATTCAGTACTTC. This gives the protein CASSLASSGQYGIQYF. The chain recombines TRBV4-2 with TRBJ2-4; D might be TRBD1 (6 bases). CDR3 length: 16 residues. Trimming cost V 5 bases and J 9 bases, with 23 bases left between them. Germline lookup yields CDR1 LGHNA and CDR2 YNFKEQ.

The V and J genes are TRBV7-8 and TRBJ1-1; 8 positions agree with TRBD1. The CDR3 is 12 residues long. Trimming cost V 5 bases and J 10 bases; bases outside gene matches: 6. From germline, CDR1 is SGHVS and CDR2 FQNEAQ. The CDR3 sequence: CASSVDRDAAFF. The CDR3 nucleotides are TGTGCCAGCAGCGTGGACAGGGATGCAGCTTTCTTT.

V usage is TRBV6-1 and J usage is TRBJ2-3, with TRBD2 matching over 7 bases. There are 14 residues in the CDR3. J gave up 1 base and V 6 bases, and 4 bases lay outside the gene matches. The germline CDR1 and CDR2 sequences are MNHNS and SASEGT. CDR3 sequence: CASRESGGTDTQYF. As DNA, the CDR3 is TGTGCCAGCAGGGAAAGCGGGGGCACAGATACGCAGTATTTT.

V is TRBV5-5 and J is TRBJ2-5; D gene ambiguous. This CDR3 is built from 14 residues. The V gene's germline CDR1 is SGHKS and CDR2 YYEKEE (reference sequence). Trimming took off 2 bases at V and 7 bases at J, with 15 bases between the two ends. The CDR3 loop is CASSFPGTPGTQYF. CDR3 nucleotide sequence: TGTGCCAGCAGCTTTCCGGGTACCCCCGGGACCCAGTACTTC.

This clone was detected many times. The same CDR3 also results from other DNA sequences found in this sample. The genes are TRBV5-1 and TRBJ1-5, with 7 positions matching TRBD1. The CDR3 spans 15 residues. CDR1 and CDR2 from the germline V gene are SGHRS and YFSETQ. J lost 2 bases, V lost 0 bases, and 2 bases had no gene match. CDR3 loop: CASSLDGQGNQPQHF. DNA for the CDR3: TGCGCCAGCAGCTTGGACGGACAGGGCAATCAGCCCCAGCATTTT. The whole variable domain, filled in from reference TRBV5-1 and TRBJ1-5, reads KAGVTQTPRYLIKTRGQQVTLSCSPISGHRSVSWYQQTPGQGLQFLFEYFSETQRNKGNFPGRFSGRQFSNSRSEMNVSTLELGDSALYLCASSLDGQGNQPQHFGDGTRLSIL.

This clone was observed a single time. This chain links TRBV7-7 with TRBJ2-7; 8 nucleotides match TRBD2. This CDR3 region has 15 residues. In germline, CDR1 is SSHAT, CDR2 FNYEAQ (reference sequence). The V and J ends lost 0 bases and 5 bases, in that order; junction bases with no gene match: 6. The CDR3, as DNA: TGTGCCAGCAGCTTAGCGCTGGGACTAGAACACGAGCAGTACTTC. Its protein product is CASSLALGLEHEQYF.

This chain uses TRBV5-1 with TRBJ1-2, with 8 bases identical to TRBD1. The ends lost 2 bases at V and 7 bases at J; junction bases unmatched: 7. Per the germline V gene, CDR1 is SGHRS and CDR2 is YFSETQ. This CDR3 is 14 amino acids long. Here the CDR3 reads CASSLSGGYSGYTF. CDR3 in DNA: TGCGCCAGCAGCTTATCAGGGGGCTATAGTGGCTACACCTTC.